The T cell receptor (beta chain) described here comes from a study of blood T cell repertoires in COVID-19. Background on the study: T cells, B-cell-depleted T cells, or PBMCs supplied cDNA or gDNA.

Only in-frame clones appear in the TCRdb table, and some are missing; sequencing was by immunoSEQ multiplex PCR. Of approximately 190,000 clones in the sample, about nine tenths were seen once. The CDR3 consists of 16 residues. Trimming at V came to 5 bases and at J to 3 bases, leaving 11 bases not matched to a gene. Germline V gene lookup returns CDR1 MDHEN and CDR2 SYDVKM. This clone was detected only once. Sequenced input: peripheral blood. The V and J genes are TRBV28 and TRBJ1-1; 8 bases are a match to TRBD1. The receptor's source is a man between 65 and 85 years old with active or convalescent COVID-19. The CDR3: CASSPNRQGRYTEAFF. The CDR3 nucleotides are TGTGCCAGCAGTCCAAACCGACAGGGGAGGTACACTGAAGCTTTCTTT. Looking up the rest from reference TRBV28 and TRBJ1-1 gives the full variable domain: DVKVTQSSRYLVKRTGEKVFLECVQDMDHENMFWYRQDPGLGLRLIYFSYDVKMKEKGDIPEGYSVSREKKERFSLILESASTNQTSMYLCASSPNRQGRYTEAFFGQGTRLTVV.